The 16 T cell receptor beta chains presented below share a single source sample, sequenced in a study of blood T cell repertoires in COVID-19. The method was immunoSEQ multiplex PCR; TCRdb's version includes in-frame clones alone and lacks a portion of them. The sample comprises 250,000 to 350,000 clones, about four fifths of which are singletons, and almost 1.5% rests with the top ten. Sequences were obtained from peripheral blood. Source of these receptors: a human donor with COVID-19, enrolled during active disease. The donor label of this sample is uncertain.

This chain joins TRBV9 and TRBJ1-1; D is perhaps TRBD1 (5 bases). Trimming took off 4 bases at V and 6 bases at J, with 19 bases between the two ends. The germline V gene encodes CDR1 SGDLS and CDR2 YYNGEE. This CDR3 contains 15 residues. CDR3 in amino acids: CASSPPGGGAAEAFF. CDR3 in DNA: TGTGCCAGCAGCCCCCCCGGGGGGGGAGCAGCTGAAGCTTTCTTT.

The chain carries TRBV28 and TRBJ1-3, with TRBD1 identical over 8 bases. The CDR3 consists of 15 residues. The germline V gene encodes CDR1 MDHEN and CDR2 SYDVKM. Trimming took 4 bases from V and 0 from J; bases not matched to a gene: 2. The CDR3 protein is CASSWTGSSGNTIYF. The CDR3, as DNA: TGTGCCAGCAGTTGGACAGGGAGCTCTGGAAACACCATATATTTT.

The chain employs TRBV18 and TRBJ2-5; 9 nucleotides align to TRBD1. V dropped 3 bases and J dropped 0; count of bases not matched to a gene: 2. The CDR3 length is 15 residues. Looked up from germline, CDR1 is KGHSH and CDR2 is LQKENI. The CDR3 reads CASSPGQGDQETQYF. In DNA, the CDR3 is TGTGCCAGCTCACCGGGACAGGGAGACCAAGAGACCCAGTACTTC.

J is TRBJ1-2 and V is TRBV12-3 or TRBV12-4; 9 nucleotides align to TRBD1. This CDR3 has 13 residues. V was pared by 5 bases and J by 10 bases, with 8 bases of the junction left unmatched. The CDR3 DNA reads as TGTGCCAGCAGTCCTCGGGGGGACAGGGACTACACCTTC. It specifies CASSPRGDRDYTF.

V usage is TRBV28 and J usage is TRBJ1-2; D ambiguous. The V gene's germline CDR1 is MDHEN and CDR2 SYDVKM. V lost 3 bases, J lost 8 bases, and 16 bases lay in between. The CDR3 runs to 14 residues. The CDR3 DNA follows: TGTGCCAGCAGTTTGGCAGGCCGGGAAAAAGGCTACACCTTC. Its translation is CASSLAGREKGYTF.

The V gene is TRBV6-5, the J gene TRBJ1-4, with D perhaps TRBD1 (5 bases). V was trimmed by 0 bases and J by 5 bases, leaving 10 bases between them. The CDR3 loop spans 15 amino acids. Germline-derived CDR1 and CDR2 are MNHEY and SVGAGI. CDR3 sequence (DNA): TGTGCCAGCAGTTACTCGGCAGGGCGGAATGAAAAACTGTTTTTT. Amino acids: CASSYSAGRNEKLFF.

This chain links TRBV25-1 with TRBJ2-2; 12 nucleotides line up with TRBD1. CDR3 size: 16 residues. Germline V gives CDR1 MGHDK, CDR2 SYGVNS. The J segment lost 11 bases and the V segment lost 3 bases, leaving 10 bases of the junction unmatched. The chain's CDR3 is CASSDPGQGAYSELFF. For the CDR3, the DNA is TGTGCCAGCAGTGATCCGGGACAGGGGGCCTATAGTGAGCTGTTTTTT.

This rearrangement joins TRBV7-2 to TRBJ2-1; a weak D match, TRBD2 (5 bases). With 7 bases removed from V and 9 bases from J, the gap between germline ends came to 19 bases. Germline V gives CDR1 SGHTA, CDR2 FQGNSA. CDR3 length: 14 residues. CDR3 DNA sequence: TGTGCCAGCACTACCCAATCGGATGAGGGTGAGCAGTTCTTC. As protein: CASTTQSDEGEQFF.

This chain uses TRBV29-1 with TRBJ1-1; D call uncertain. Germline V gene sequence: CDR1 SQVTM, CDR2 ANQGSEA. V was shortened by 4 bases and J by 2 bases, with 14 bases between the two germline ends. The CDR3 contains 14 residues. The CDR3 nucleotides read TGCAGCGTTGGGGCGGCGCGGACTAACACTGAAGCTTTCTTT. Translated, it gives CSVGAARTNTEAFF.

The chain combines TRBV5-1 with TRBJ2-6; D is unclear. Germline-derived CDR1 and CDR2 are SGHRS and YFSETQ. The CDR3 loop spans 13 amino acids. Trimming took 1 base from V and 3 from J, leaving 2 bases between them. This CDR3 reads CASSLRGANVLTF. The CDR3 nucleotides read TGCGCCAGCAGCTTGCGTGGGGCCAACGTCCTGACTTTC.

J is TRBJ2-3 and V is TRBV5-1; tentative D call: TRBD1 (5 bases). This CDR3 region has 13 residues. The germline CDR1 and CDR2 sequences are SGHRS and YFSETQ. Trimming pared 6 bases from V and 7 bases from J, leaving 15 bases between. CDR3 region: CASTENGANTQYF. CDR3 sequence (DNA): TGCGCCAGCACAGAGAATGGGGCGAATACGCAGTATTTT.

J is TRBJ2-7 and V is TRBV10-3, with TRBD2 identical over 9 bases. Unmatched junction bases numbered 6, after V lost 0 bases and J lost 0 bases. The CDR3 has 17 residues. CDR1 is ENHRY and CDR2 is SYGVKD in the germline V gene. The CDR3 sequence is CAISESRSGGISYEQYF. The CDR3 DNA sequence: TGTGCCATCAGTGAGTCGAGGAGCGGGGGGATCTCCTACGAGCAGTACTTC.

This clone was seen a handful of times. The chain uses TRBV6-2 or TRBV6-3 and TRBJ1-5; D may be TRBD1 (6 bases). CDR3 length equals 14 residues. Germline V CDR1 and CDR2: MNHEY, SVGEGT. V shed 6 bases and J shed 7 bases, with 16 bases lying between them. The CDR3 coding sequence is TGTGCCAGCAGCTCGGGTACAGGGCGACAGCCCCAGCATTTT. Its protein product is CASSSGTGRQPQHF.

CDR3 coding DNA: TGCGCCAGCAGCTTTATCGGACAGGCGGGAAGCGGCGCGAACACCGGGGAGCTGTTTTTT. Translating it yields CASSFIGQAGSGANTGELFF. The chain couples TRBV5-1 to TRBJ2-2; the D gene is possibly TRBD1 (7 bases). V lost 2 bases and J 0 bases, leaving 23 bases between the germline ends. The CDR3 sequence is 20 residues long. Germline V CDR1 and CDR2: SGHRS, YFSETQ. Full variable domain (missing parts from reference TRBV5-1 and TRBJ2-2): KAGVTQTPRYLIKTRGQQVTLSCSPISGHRSVSWYQQTPGQGLQFLFEYFSETQRNKGNFPGRFSGRQFSNSRSEMNVSTLELGDSALYLCASSFIGQAGSGANTGELFFGEGSRLTVL.

This clone occurred a few times. The V call is TRBV7-9, the J call TRBJ1-2; no firm D call. The V and J ends lost 5 bases and 4 bases respectively, with 8 bases between them. CDR1 and CDR2 (germline): SEHNR, FQNEAQ (reference sequence). The CDR3 length is 12 residues. In DNA, the CDR3 is TGTGCCAGCAGCCGGGAAGGCTATGGCTACACCTTC. Amino acids: CASSREGYGYTF.

The table lists this clone with a few counts. The gene calls are TRBV7-2 and TRBJ2-5; 11 bases map to TRBD2. In germline, CDR1 is SGHTA, CDR2 FQGNSA. Unmatched junction bases numbered 8, after V lost 4 bases and J lost 4 bases. The CDR3 has 16 residues. The CDR3 region has the DNA TGTGCCAGCAGCTCAATAGCGGGAGGGCCGCGAGAGACCCAGTACTTC. As protein: CASSSIAGGPRETQYF.